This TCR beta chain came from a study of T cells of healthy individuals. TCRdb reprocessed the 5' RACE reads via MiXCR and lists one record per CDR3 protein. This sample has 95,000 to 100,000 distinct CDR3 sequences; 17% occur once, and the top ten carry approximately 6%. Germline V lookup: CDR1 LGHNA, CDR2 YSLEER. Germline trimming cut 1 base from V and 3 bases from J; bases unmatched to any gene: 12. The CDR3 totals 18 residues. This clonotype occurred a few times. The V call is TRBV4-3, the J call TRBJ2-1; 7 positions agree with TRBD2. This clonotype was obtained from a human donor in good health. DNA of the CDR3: TGCGCCAGCAGCCAAGGCATTTTCCTACTAGCGAACTACAATGAGCAGTTCTTC. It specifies CASSQGIFLLANYNEQFF.